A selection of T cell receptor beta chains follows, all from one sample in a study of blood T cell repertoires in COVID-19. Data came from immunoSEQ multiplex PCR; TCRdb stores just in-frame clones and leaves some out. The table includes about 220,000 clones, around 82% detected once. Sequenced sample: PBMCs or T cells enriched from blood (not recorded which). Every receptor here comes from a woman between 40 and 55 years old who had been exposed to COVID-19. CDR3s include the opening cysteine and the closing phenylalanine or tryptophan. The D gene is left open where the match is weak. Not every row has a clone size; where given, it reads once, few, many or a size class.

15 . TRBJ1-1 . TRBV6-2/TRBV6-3 TGTGCCAGCAGCGCATTGGGGGCTGTGAACACTGAAGCTTTCTTT CASSALGAVNTEAFF
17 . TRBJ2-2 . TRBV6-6 TGTGCCAGCAGTCGGGCTCCTCGGCAGGCGAACACCGGGGAGCTGTTTTTT CASSRAPRQANTGELFF
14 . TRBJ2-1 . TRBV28 TGTGCCAGCAACGGGGGGCCTCTCTACAATGAGCAGTTCTTC CASNGGPLYNEQFF
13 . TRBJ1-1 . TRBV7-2 TGTGCCAGCAGCTTAGCCTCGCAGGGCGGTGCTTTCTTT CASSLASQGGAFF
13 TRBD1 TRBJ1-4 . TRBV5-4 TGTGCCAGCAGCCCGGGACAGGATGAAAAACTGTTTTTT CASSPGQDEKLFF
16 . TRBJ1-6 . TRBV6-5 TGTGCCAGCAGTTACAACCCTACGACAGGCAATTCACCCCTCCACTTT CASSYNPTTGNSPLHF
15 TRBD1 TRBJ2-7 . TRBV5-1 TGCGCCAGCAGCTTGGGGGACAGGGGATGGTACGAGCAGTACTTC CASSLGDRGWYEQYF
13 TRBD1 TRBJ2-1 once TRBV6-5 TGTGCCAGCAGCCAGGGGGCCTACAATGAGCAGTTCTTC CASSQGAYNEQFF
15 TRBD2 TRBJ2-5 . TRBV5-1 TGCGCCAGCAGCTCGGGACTAGCGGGGCAAGAGACCCAGTACTTC CASSSGLAGQETQYF
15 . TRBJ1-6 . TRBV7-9 TGTGCCAGCAGCTTAGTGGAGGGCCTCAATTCACCCCTCCACTTT CASSLVEGLNSPLHF
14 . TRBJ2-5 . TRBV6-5 TGTGCCAGCAGTTACCAACCCTCGGGGGAGACCCAGTACTTC CASSYQPSGETQYF
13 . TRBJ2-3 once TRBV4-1 TGCGCCAGCAGCCAAGATCGGGATGGGACGCAGTATTTT CASSQDRDGTQYF
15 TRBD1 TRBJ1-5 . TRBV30 TGTGCCTGGAGTGGGGCAGGGGGCAAGAATCAGCCCCAGCATTTT CAWSGAGGKNQPQHF
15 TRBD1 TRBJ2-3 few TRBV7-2 TGTGCCAGCAGTGAGCAAGGACAGGGCACAGATACGCAGTATTTT CASSEQGQGTDTQYF
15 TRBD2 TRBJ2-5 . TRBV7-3 TGTGCCAGCAGCCTTGGACTAGCGGGGCAAGAGACCCAGTACTTC CASSLGLAGQETQYF
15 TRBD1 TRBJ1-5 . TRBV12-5 TGTGCTAGTGGTGCGCCGGGACAGGAGGATCAGCCCCAGCATTTT CASGAPGQEDQPQHF
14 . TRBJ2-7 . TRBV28 TGTGCCAGCCGTAGGGGCGGACCATCCTACGAGCAGTACTTC CASRRGGPSYEQYF
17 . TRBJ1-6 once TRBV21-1 TGTGCCAGCAGCAAAGTTTGCTTTCCAGGGGGGAATTCACCCCTCCACTTT CASSKVCFPGGNSPLHF
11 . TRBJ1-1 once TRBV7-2 TGTGCCAGCAGCTTACGAGGTGAAGCTTTCTTT CASSLRGEAFF
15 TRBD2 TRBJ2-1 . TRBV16 TGTGCCAGCAGCCTACACAGACGGGGAGGGAATGAGCAGTTCTTC CASSLHRRGGNEQFF
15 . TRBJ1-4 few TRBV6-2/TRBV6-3 TGTGCCAGCAGCTCCGAGGTTGCAACTAATGAAAAACTGTTTTTT CASSSEVATNEKLFF
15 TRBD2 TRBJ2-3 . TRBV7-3 TGTGCCAGCAGCTTAAAAGCGGGGGGGCTAGATACGCAGTATTTT CASSLKAGGLDTQYF
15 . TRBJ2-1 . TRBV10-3 TGTGCCATCAGTGAACTAGGAGGGTCCTACAATGAGCAGTTCTTC CAISELGGSYNEQFF
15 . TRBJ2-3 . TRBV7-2 TGTGCCAGCAGCTTAGTTGGAGGGCCGACAGATACGCAGTATTTT CASSLVGGPTDTQYF
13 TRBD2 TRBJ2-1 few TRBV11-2 TGTGCCAGCAGCTTAGGACTAGCGGAGGAGCAGTTCTTC CASSLGLAEEQFF
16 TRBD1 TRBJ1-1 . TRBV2 TGTGCCAGCAGTTACAGGACAGGAAATGGGGACACTGAAGCTTTCTTT CASSYRTGNGDTEAFF
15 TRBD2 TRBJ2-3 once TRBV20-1 TGCAGTGCTAGTCACCTAGCGGATAGCACAGATACGCAGTATTTT CSASHLADSTDTQYF
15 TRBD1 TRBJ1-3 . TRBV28 TGTGCCAGCAGTGAACAGGGGCTGAACCGAAACACCATATATTTT CASSEQGLNRNTIYF
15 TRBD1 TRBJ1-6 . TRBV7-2 TGTGCCAGCAGCTTACGGGACAGCCTTAATTCACCCCTCCACTTT CASSLRDSLNSPLHF
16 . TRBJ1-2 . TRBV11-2 TGTGCCAGCAGCTTGGAAAGGGGAACGATCTCCTCCGGTCACACCTTC CASSLERGTISSGHTF
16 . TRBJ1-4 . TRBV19 TGTGCCAGTGGGGGGGGTCTAACCTCCTATAATGAAAAACTGTTTTTT CASGGGLTSYNEKLFF
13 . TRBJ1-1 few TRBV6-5 TGTGCCAGCAGCCTCTGGCCGGGAACTGAAGCTTTCTTT CASSLWPGTEAFF
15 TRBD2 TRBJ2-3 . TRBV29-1 TGCAGCGTACCGGGACTAGCGGGGAACACAGATACGCAGTATTTT CSVPGLAGNTDTQYF
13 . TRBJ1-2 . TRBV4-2 TGTGCCAGCAGCCAGGGCGGGGGCGCGGGTTACACCTTC CASSQGGGAGYTF
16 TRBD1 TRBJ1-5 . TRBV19 TGTGCCAGTAGTAACCCCGGGACAGGACCCAATCAGCCCCAGCATTTT CASSNPGTGPNQPQHF
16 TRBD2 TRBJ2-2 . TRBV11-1 TGTGCCAGCAGCTTTGGGCGGGGGGGCCGCACCGGGGAGCTGTTTTTT CASSFGRGGRTGELFF
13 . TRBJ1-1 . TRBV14 TGTGCCAGCAGCCATGAAGGAGGCACTGAAGCTTTCTTT CASSHEGGTEAFF
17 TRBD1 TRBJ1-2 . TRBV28 TGTGCCAGCAGTTTATACGGGACAGAGAACCATATCTATGGCTACACCTTC CASSLYGTENHIYGYTF
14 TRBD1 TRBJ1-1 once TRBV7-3 TGTGCCAGCAGCCAGGGACAGATGAACACTGAAGCTTTCTTT CASSQGQMNTEAFF
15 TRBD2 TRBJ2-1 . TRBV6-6 TGTGCCAGCAGTTACTCGGCTAGCGGGGGGGCTGAGCAGTTCTTC CASSYSASGGAEQFF
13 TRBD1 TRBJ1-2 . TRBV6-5 TGTGCCAGCACCTCAGGACAGGGGCTGGGCTACACCTTC CASTSGQGLGYTF
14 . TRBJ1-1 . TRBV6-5 TGTGCCAGCAGTTACTACCCAGACAACTCAAAAGCTTTCTTT CASSYYPDNSKAFF
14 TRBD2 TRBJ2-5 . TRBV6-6 TGTGCCAGCAGTTACTCGGGGGGGGAAGAGACCCAGTACTTC CASSYSGGEETQYF
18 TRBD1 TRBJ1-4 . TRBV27 TGTGCCAGCAGTCCAAACAGGTTCAGGGGGCTGTCAAGGGAAAAACTGTTTTTT CASSPNRFRGLSREKLFF
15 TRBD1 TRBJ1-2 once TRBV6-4 TGTGCCAGCAGTGACTCTGGGACAGGGAAAGTTGGCTACACCTTC CASSDSGTGKVGYTF
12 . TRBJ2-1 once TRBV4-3 TGCGCCAGCAGCTTCCTGAGCGATGAGCAGTTCTTC CASSFLSDEQFF
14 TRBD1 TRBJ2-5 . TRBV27 TGTGCCAGCAGCCCACAGGGGGGCCAAGAGACCCAGTACTTC CASSPQGGQETQYF
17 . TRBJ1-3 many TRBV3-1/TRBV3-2 TGTGCCAGCAGCCCCTCGACACAGCTCTCTTCTGGAAACACCATATATTTT CASSPSTQLSSGNTIYF
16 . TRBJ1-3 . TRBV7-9 TGTGCCAGCAGCTTCTTGGCTCAACCCTCTGGAAACACCATATATTTT CASSFLAQPSGNTIYF
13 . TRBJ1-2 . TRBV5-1 TGCGCCAGCAGTGCCGGGAGTAACTATGGCTACACCTTC CASSAGSNYGYTF
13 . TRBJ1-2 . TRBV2 TGTGCCAGCAGTGGGGACATCGAGACCGGCTACACCTTC CASSGDIETGYTF
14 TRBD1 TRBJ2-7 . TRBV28 TGTGCCAGCAGTTCAGGGGACAGAGCCTCCGGGCAGTACTTC CASSSGDRASGQYF
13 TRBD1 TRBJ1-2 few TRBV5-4 TGTGCCAGCAGCGGGACAGGGAACTATGGCTACACCTTC CASSGTGNYGYTF
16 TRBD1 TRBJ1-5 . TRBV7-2 TGTGCCAGCAGCCTCGTAGGGACAGGATCTCGGCAGCCCCAGCATTTT CASSLVGTGSRQPQHF
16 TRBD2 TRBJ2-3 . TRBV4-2 TGTGCCAGCAGCCAAGCACCGGGACTAGCCTTTGATACGCAGTATTTT CASSQAPGLAFDTQYF
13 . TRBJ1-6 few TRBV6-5 TGTGCCAGCAGAACCGGGGGGATCGCACCCCTCCACTTT CASRTGGIAPLHF
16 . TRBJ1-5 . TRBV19 TGTGCCAGTAGTCTTGGGGGCAGGACGAGCAATCAGCCCCAGCATTTT CASSLGGRTSNQPQHF